This T cell receptor (beta chain) was profiled in a study of STAT3 mutations in large granular lymphocyte leukemia. This clone was detected only once. Its antigen is unidentified. V lost 6 bases, J lost 8 bases, and 3 bases stayed unmatched. Per germline, CDR1 LNHDA and CDR2 SQIVND (reference sequence). CDR3 length equals 14 residues. Measured with immunoSEQ multiplex PCR; TCRdb has only the in-frame clones, and not every one. The table records about 15,000 clones, approximately 91% of them present only once. General study results and limits: In several patients, dominant TCR clone burden exceeded STAT3 mutant burden. In T-cell large granular lymphocyte leukemia, about half of patients showed multiple immunodominant subclonotypes. Differing intervals and regimens complicate linking therapy response to clone burden. Clonal expansion was inferred from other time points because no sample existed at each clone's first appearance. In about 30% of the 18 patients, new TCR clonotypes emerged after therapy.

The rearrangement uses TRBV19 and TRBJ2-4, with 14 bases fitting TRBD2. This sequence originates from a woman aged 45-65 years with T-cell large granular lymphocyte leukemia. Some clones in this sample may be carry-over from other donors' samples. The source material was peripheral blood mononuclear cells. The CDR3 reads CASSRGLAGDIQYF. CDR3 DNA: TGTGCCAGTAGCCGGGGACTAGCGGGAGACATTCAGTACTTC.